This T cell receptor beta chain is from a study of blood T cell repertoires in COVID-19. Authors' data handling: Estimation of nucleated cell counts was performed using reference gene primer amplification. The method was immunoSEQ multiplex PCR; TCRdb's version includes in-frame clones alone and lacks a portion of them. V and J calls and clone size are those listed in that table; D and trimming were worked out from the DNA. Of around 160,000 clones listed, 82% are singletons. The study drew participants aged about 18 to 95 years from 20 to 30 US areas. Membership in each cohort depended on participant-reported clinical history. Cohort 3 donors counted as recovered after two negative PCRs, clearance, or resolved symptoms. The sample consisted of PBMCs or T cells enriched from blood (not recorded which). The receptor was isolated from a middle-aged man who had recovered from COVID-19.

CDR3 sequence reads: CASSLVGTENQPQHF. The CDR3 coding sequence is TGTGCCAGCAGCCTTGTTGGGACAGAAAATCAGCCCCAGCATTTT. The chain links TRBV28 to TRBJ1-5; 7 bases map to TRBD1. Trimming removed 6 bases from V and 4 bases from J; junction bases left unmatched: 9. CDR1 and CDR2 (germline): MDHEN, SYDVKM. The length of the CDR3 is 15 residues.